One sample yielded the 25 T cell receptor beta chains listed below, sequenced in a study of regulatory dendritic cells for organ transplantation. Using immunoSEQ multiplex PCR, the repertoire was profiled, and TCRdb retains in-frame clones only, with some absent. The sample holds about 30,000 clones, over 60% seen once. Sample: memory CD4+ T cells from blood. Subset described: CD45RO+ memory T cells. These receptors all stem from a human donor in good health.

The genes are TRBV4-1 and TRBJ2-5; TRBD1 matches at 12 bases. The germline CDR1 and CDR2 sequences are MGHRA and YSYEKL. The CDR3 sequence is 15 residues long. J gave up 4 bases and V 1 base, and 1 base lay outside the gene matches. CDR3: CASSQGDRGPETQYF. The DNA of the CDR3 is TGCGCCAGCAGCCAAGGGGACAGGGGGCCAGAGACCCAGTACTTC.

This rearrangement joins TRBV10-1 to TRBJ2-5; D not resolved. Trimming took 3 bases from V and 7 from J, leaving 15 bases between them. Germline V lookup: CDR1 WNHNN, CDR2 SYGVQD (reference sequence). This CDR3 comprises 14 residues. Here the CDR3 reads CASSDSIGWGTQYF. The CDR3, as DNA: TGCGCCAGCAGTGACTCGATAGGATGGGGGACCCAGTACTTC.

The chain is built from TRBV7-2 and TRBJ2-3; TRBD1 is a possible D gene (5 bases). V lost 3 bases and J 8 bases, leaving 15 bases between the germline ends. Germline V gene sequence: CDR1 SGHTA, CDR2 FQGNSA. CDR3 length: 14 residues. In DNA form, the CDR3 reads TGTGCCAGCAGCTTCTCCTCAGTGGGGCGTACGCAGTATTTT. Its translation is CASSFSSVGRTQYF.

This chain connects TRBV7-9 to TRBJ2-7, with D possibly matching TRBD1 (5 bases). CDR1 is SEHNR, CDR2 FQNEAQ, per germline (reference sequence). The CDR3 sequence is 13 residues long. V was shortened by 3 bases and J by 6 bases, with 12 bases between the two germline ends. The CDR3 DNA sequence: TGTGCCAGCAGCTTTGCAGGGTCCACCGAGCAGTACTTC. This encodes CASSFAGSTEQYF.

The V call is TRBV7-2, the J call TRBJ2-2, with D unclear. V was pared by 1 base and J by 4 bases, with 10 bases between. Per germline, CDR1 SGHTA and CDR2 FQGNSA. CDR3 length: 15 amino acids. The CDR3 loop reads CASSLEGKSTGELFF. The CDR3 DNA is TGTGCCAGCAGCTTAGAGGGCAAGTCCACCGGGGAGCTGTTTTTT.

This rearrangement joins TRBV5-1 to TRBJ2-2; D is uncertain. From germline, CDR1 is SGHRS and CDR2 YFSETQ. There are 15 residues in the CDR3. Trimming took 0 bases from V and 5 from J, leaving 11 bases between them. In DNA, the CDR3 is TGCGCCAGCAGCTTGGGAGCGCGTCGGACCGGGGAGCTGTTTTTT. Translation: CASSLGARRTGELFF.

The CDR3 loop is CASRKRNRVGGKMNTEAFF. In DNA form, the CDR3 reads TGTGCCAGCAGGAAAAGGAACAGGGTCGGTGGGAAAATGAACACTGAAGCTTTCTTT. The rearrangement links TRBV7-2 to TRBJ1-1; a weak D match, TRBD1 (6 bases). The CDR3 sequence is 19 residues long. V was shortened by 6 bases and J by 0 bases, with 26 bases between the two germline ends. Germline V gene data show CDR1 as SGHTA and CDR2 as FQGNSA.

The chain is built from TRBV9 and TRBJ2-3; D unclear. CDR3 length: 15 amino acids. The V and J ends lost 4 bases and 6 bases respectively, with 18 bases between them. The germline V gene has CDR1 SGDLS and CDR2 YYNGEE. CDR3 sequence: CASSPFNTQSDTQYF. The CDR3, as DNA: TGTGCCAGCAGCCCATTTAACACACAATCCGATACGCAGTATTTT.

The rearrangement links TRBV6-5 to TRBJ1-2; D is undetermined. The CDR3 runs 14 residues. Trimming stripped 6 bases from V and 3 bases from J, with 14 bases between. Germline-derived CDR1 and CDR2 are MNHEY and SVGAGI. DNA for the CDR3: TGTGCCAGCAGCCTACTAGGGTTGCACTATGGCTACACCTTC. Its protein product is CASSLLGLHYGYTF.

The chain couples TRBV6-6 to TRBJ1-1, with unresolved D. Germline V lookup: CDR1 MNHNY, CDR2 SVGAGI (reference sequence). V lost 0 bases and J 4 bases, leaving 9 bases between the germline ends. This CDR3 region has 14 residues. The CDR3 DNA sequence: TGTGCCAGCAGTTACTCGAGGAGTGGCACTGAAGCTTTCTTT. Its translation is CASSYSRSGTEAFF.

This chain connects TRBV4-3 to TRBJ2-3, with D uncertain. The V end was cut by 1 base, the J end by 0 bases, with 17 bases between. CDR1 and CDR2 (germline): LGHNA, YSLEER. The CDR3 contains 18 residues. CDR3 region: CASSQAPVKVSSTDTQYF. In DNA form, the CDR3 reads TGCGCCAGCAGCCAAGCCCCCGTTAAGGTCTCAAGCACAGATACGCAGTATTTT.

The V and J genes are TRBV19 and TRBJ1-1; D may be TRBD1 (5 bases). The V end was cut by 5 bases, the J end by 0 bases, with 13 bases between. Germline V lookup: CDR1 LNHDA, CDR2 SQIVND (reference sequence). CDR3 length equals 15 residues. The CDR3 protein is CASSRHRMMNTEAFF. CDR3 nucleotide sequence: TGTGCCAGTAGTCGTCACAGGATGATGAACACTGAAGCTTTCTTT. Combining the CDR3 with reference TRBV19 and TRBJ1-1 gives the whole variable domain DGGITQSPKYLFRKEGQNVTLSCEQNLNHDAMYWYRQDPGQGLRLIYYSQIVNDFQKGDIAEGYSVSREKKESFPLTVTSAQKNPTAFYLCASSRHRMMNTEAFFGQGTRLTVV.

This chain joins TRBV27 and TRBJ2-7; D possibly corresponds to TRBD2 (6 bases). V was pared by 8 bases and J by 1 base, with 12 bases between. This CDR3 has 13 residues. From germline, CDR1 is MNHEY and CDR2 SMNVEV (reference sequence). CDR3 nucleotide sequence: TGTGCCAGCCAATACCGGGGGTCCTACGAGCAGTACTTC. Encoded protein: CASQYRGSYEQYF.

The chain recombines TRBV27 with TRBJ1-2; weak D call: TRBD1 (5 bases). V was clipped by 8 bases and J by 5 bases, with 15 bases between them. The CDR3 is 13 residues long. CDR1 and CDR2 from the germline V gene are MNHEY and SMNVEV (reference sequence). DNA for the CDR3: TGTGCCAGCGACAGTTACGGGGGGTATGGCTACACCTTC. This encodes CASDSYGGYGYTF.

V gene TRBV6-5 combines with J gene TRBJ2-2, with no clear D. The V end lost 4 bases, the J end lost 5 bases, and 2 bases lay between the germline ends. Germline CDR1 and CDR2: MNHEY and SVGAGI. The CDR3 extends over 11 amino acids. The CDR3 region is CASSFTGELFF. In DNA, the CDR3 is TGTGCCAGCAGTTTTACCGGGGAGCTGTTTTTT.

The V and J genes are TRBV6-4 and TRBJ2-6, with D hard to call. The CDR3 spans 14 residues. The germline V gene encodes CDR1 MRHNA and CDR2 SNTAGT. Trimming took off 3 bases at V and 0 bases at J, with 3 bases between the two ends. For the CDR3, the DNA is TGTGCCAGCAGTGAGAGCTCTGGGGCCAACGTCCTGACTTTC. It codes for CASSESSGANVLTF.

V usage is TRBV19 and J usage is TRBJ1-6; TRBD1 is a possible D gene (5 bases). Trimming shortened V by 6 bases and J by 7 bases, and 16 bases separated the two germline ends. The CDR3 sequence is 15 residues long. In germline, CDR1 is LNHDA, CDR2 SQIVND (reference sequence). CDR3: CASRQLPRGNSPLHF. The CDR3 DNA reads as TGTGCCAGTAGGCAACTGCCCCGGGGCAATTCACCCCTCCACTTT.

There are a few counts of this clone. This rearrangement joins TRBV18 to TRBJ1-5; 9 bases are a match to TRBD1. The CDR3 loop spans 15 amino acids. CDR1 is KGHSH, CDR2 LQKENI, per germline. The V gene end was trimmed by 2 bases and the J gene end by 4 bases; junction bases not matched to a gene: 3. The CDR3 reads CASSPADRGNQPQHF. As DNA, the CDR3 is TGTGCCAGCTCACCAGCGGACAGGGGAAATCAGCCCCAGCATTTT. The variable domain in full, with the rest retrieved from reference TRBV18 and TRBJ1-5, is NAGVMQNPRHLVRRRGQEARLRCSPMKGHSHVYWYRQLPEEGLKFMVYLQKENIIDESGMPKERFSAEFPKEGPSILRIQQVVRGDSAAYFCASSPADRGNQPQHFGDGTRLSIL.

This sequence joins TRBV16 and TRBJ1-2; 7 bases agree with TRBD1. This CDR3 has 14 residues. Germline V gene data show CDR1 as KGHSY and CDR2 as FQNENV. V shed 6 bases and J 4 bases; nucleotides not matched to a gene: 8. CDR3 sequence: CASSLGQNFYGYTF. CDR3 in DNA: TGTGCCAGCAGTCTGGGACAGAACTTCTATGGCTACACCTTC. Full variable domain (outside the CDR3, taken from reference TRBV16 and TRBJ1-2): GEEVAQTPKHLVRGEGQKAKLYCAPIKGHSYVFWYQQVLKNEFKFLISFQNENVFDETGMPKERFSAKCLPNSPCSLEIQATKLEDSAVYFCASSLGQNFYGYTFGSGTRLTVV.

This clone is a singleton in its sample. The J gene is TRBJ2-7, the V gene TRBV25-1; D gene uncertain. The V and J ends lost 0 bases and 6 bases respectively, with 9 bases between them. The CDR3 is 13 residues long. Germline assignment: CDR1 MGHDK and CDR2 SYGVNS. CDR3 bases: TGTGCCAGCAGTGAATATGATTCGGCCGAGCAGTACTTC. This gives the protein CASSEYDSAEQYF.

The chain carries TRBV28 and TRBJ1-2; perhaps TRBD1 as D (6 bases). Between the trimmed V and J ends, which lost 6 bases and 3 bases, there was a span of 11 bases. The germline CDR1 and CDR2 sequences are MDHEN and SYDVKM. The CDR3 sequence is 13 residues long. The CDR3 DNA reads TGTGCCAGCAGCCTCACAGGGTACTATGGCTACACCTTC. As protein: CASSLTGYYGYTF.

The chain is built from TRBV7-2 and TRBJ1-3, with a tentative D call TRBD1 (5 bases). The V end was cut by 3 bases, the J end by 0 bases, with 15 bases between. CDR3 length: 17 amino acids. CDR1 is SGHTA and CDR2 is FQGNSA in the germline V gene. CDR3 region: CASSFSGTPASGNTIYF. DNA of the CDR3: TGTGCCAGCAGCTTTTCCGGGACCCCGGCCTCTGGAAACACCATATATTTT.

This chain uses TRBV27 with TRBJ2-7; 15 bases map to TRBD2. This CDR3 comprises 14 residues. With V trimmed by 4 bases and J by 7 bases, 2 bases remained unmatched. Looked up from germline, CDR1 is MNHEY and CDR2 is SMNVEV (reference sequence). The CDR3 loop is CASSSGLAGGEQYF. The CDR3 DNA follows: TGTGCCAGCAGTTCGGGACTAGCGGGGGGAGAGCAGTACTTC.

The chain uses TRBV28 and TRBJ2-7; tentative D call: TRBD2 (5 bases). Germline V gene sequence: CDR1 MDHEN, CDR2 SYDVKM. V shed 4 bases and J shed 6 bases, with 10 bases lying between them. This CDR3 is built from 12 residues. CDR3 in DNA: TGTGCCAGCAGTTCGGACTCCCTCGAGCAGTACTTC. This codes for CASSSDSLEQYF.

The V and J genes are TRBV5-1 and TRBJ2-3; D unresolved. Trimming left V 0 bases short and J 6 bases short, with 11 bases between. The CDR3 is made up of 14 amino acids. Germline V lookup: CDR1 SGHRS, CDR2 YFSETQ. CDR3 in amino acids: CASSLALDGDTQYF. DNA of the CDR3: TGCGCCAGCAGCTTGGCCTTGGACGGCGATACGCAGTATTTT. Looking up the rest from reference TRBV5-1 and TRBJ2-3 gives the full variable domain: KAGVTQTPRYLIKTRGQQVTLSCSPISGHRSVSWYQQTPGQGLQFLFEYFSETQRNKGNFPGRFSGRQFSNSRSEMNVSTLELGDSALYLCASSLALDGDTQYFGPGTRLTVL.